Listed below are T cell receptor beta chains from one sample, sequenced in a study of cytomegalovirus exposure and HLA in healthy donors. Only in-frame clones appear in the TCRdb table, and some are missing; sequencing was by immunoSEQ multiplex PCR. Altogether 120,000 or so clones are present, 74% being singletons, with the ten largest covering around 4%. The sequenced sample consisted of PBMCs. The receptors stem from a middle-aged man in good health and CMV-seropositive. Each CDR3 is given without its conserved first and last residue.

TRBV5-1 ASSLGQEEGIGGYT
TRBV5-6 ASSLDSGQPQH
TRBV4-1 ASSQVRGLNTEAF
TRBV2 ASQSTRLGAGEQY
TRBV5-6 ASSLLAGGGTDTQY
TRBV25-1 ASSDPVLYNEQF
TRBV6-4 ASSALGGGINEQF
TRBV29-1 SVESGERNTEAF
TRBV7-9 ASSIGTVEGYT
TRBV6-6 ASWDYGGPRVGEQF
TRBV28 ASRNGVGRAQY
TRBV6-6 ASSRDSYNEQF
TRBV6-5 ASRGASGASYEQY
TRBV18 ASSPGTLQETQY
TRBV25-1 ASSESPAYNEQF
TRBV2 ASSWADSNQPQH
TRBV13 ASIPGQGAREQY
TRBV2 ASSPTGSNTGELF
TRBV19 ASSSGQGFSYNSPLH
TRBV27 ASSLGALAKNIQY
TRBV29-1 SVGQGLNSPLH
TRBV19 ASSIVQNQPQH
TRBV5-4 ASSLTQGGNSPLH
TRBV20-1 SASKSYEQY
TRBV15 ATSRETGTGEQY
TRBV7-8 ASSLTSRHTDTQY
TRBV7-9 ASSSDIPATNEKLF
TRBV5-1 ASSLGLAGDTQY
TRBV2 ASSQNRGTNTEAF
TRBV19 ASSSGLQVGEETQY
TRBV30 AWRVAGVYNEQF
TRBV7-2 ASSPQAGGWGTDTQY
TRBV7-3 ASSRGGANTDTQY
TRBV29-1 SVDGGSEKLF
TRBV23-1 ASSTGEDGYT
TRBV15 ATSSPGTGTVYEQY
TRBV6-5 ASSGGPSSTDTQY
TRBV5-6 ASSFRTATYEQY
TRBV29-1 SVHGGQGGYEQY
TRBV6-6 ASWVRDTNTGELF
TRBV29-1 SVDGIDEQY
TRBV7-8 ASSLEGAYNEQF
TRBV9 ASSVGTGLAGVEQY
TRBV5-4 ASSGRGTNEKLF
TRBV10-3 AISETSFGNEQF
TRBV6-1 ASSEGQAQPQH
TRBV5-1 ASSSTGTRSDEQY
TRBV30 AWGGGGNYGYT
TRBV5-1 ASSLRGQVHEQY
TRBV2 ASSAETSGGADTQY
TRBV14 ASSQNSGRYDEQF
TRBV7-8 ASSLSGTRNTEAF
TRBV5-1 ASSLAVTGSTDTQY
TRBV9 ASSARDRAGIAKLF
TRBV19 ASSFDRSYLYGYT
TRBV6-5 ASSYGGEQF
TRBV27 ASSLGQGSYEQY
TRBV25-1 ASRRTTEQY
TRBV11-2 ASSFSGEGMTGYT
TRBV19 ASWPREGYGYT